A selection of T cell receptor beta chains follows, all from one sample in a study of cytomegalovirus exposure and HLA in healthy donors. The table came from immunoSEQ multiplex PCR; TCRdb's copy has only in-frame clones and leaves some out. The table shows approximately 190,000 clones, with about 86% occurring only once. Sequencing used PBMCs. The source of these receptors is a man aged 35-49 years in good health and CMV-seropositive. Both conserved end residues are part of each CDR3. The order of the fields is CDR3 DNA, CDR3 protein, D gene, V gene, CDR3 length, clone size, J gene. D genes are given only for firm matches. Rows may omit the clone size; those that give it use once, few, many or a size class.

CDR3nt: TGTGCCAGCAGTAACGGACTAGCGGGAGTTGGGGAGCTGTTTTTT; CDR3aa: CASSNGLAGVGELFF; d_gene: TRBD2; v_gene: TRBV6-5; len: 15; abundance: NA; j_gene: TRBJ2-2
CDR3nt: TGTGCCAGCAGTCTCGGACATAGGGGCAATCAGCCCCAGCATTTT; CDR3aa: CASSLGHRGNQPQHF; d_gene: NA; v_gene: TRBV28; len: 15; abundance: NA; j_gene: TRBJ1-5
CDR3nt: TGTGCCAGCAGTTTTTTGGGAGCAACTAATGAAAAACTGTTTTTT; CDR3aa: CASSFLGATNEKLFF; d_gene: NA; v_gene: TRBV27; len: 15; abundance: NA; j_gene: TRBJ1-4
CDR3nt: TGCGCCAGCAGCCAATTATCCGGGATCAACACCGGGGAGCTGTTTTTT; CDR3aa: CASSQLSGINTGELFF; d_gene: NA; v_gene: TRBV4-3; len: 16; abundance: NA; j_gene: TRBJ2-2
CDR3nt: TGTGCCAGCAGCTCAACTAGCGGTATTTCCTACGAGCAGTACTTC; CDR3aa: CASSSTSGISYEQYF; d_gene: TRBD2; v_gene: TRBV5-4; len: 15; abundance: NA; j_gene: TRBJ2-7
CDR3nt: TGTGCCAGCATCCTGAGAGAGTTGAGCTCCTACAATGAGCAGTTCTTC; CDR3aa: CASILRELSSYNEQFF; d_gene: NA; v_gene: TRBV5-5; len: 16; abundance: NA; j_gene: TRBJ2-1
CDR3nt: TGCGCCAGCAGCCAAGGAGGAATCAATGAGCAGTTCTTC; CDR3aa: CASSQGGINEQFF; d_gene: NA; v_gene: TRBV4-1; len: 13; abundance: NA; j_gene: TRBJ2-1
CDR3nt: TGCGCCAGCAGCCGGCAGGGGTCCACAGATACGCAGTATTTT; CDR3aa: CASSRQGSTDTQYF; d_gene: NA; v_gene: TRBV4-1; len: 14; abundance: NA; j_gene: TRBJ2-3
CDR3nt: TGCGCCAGCAGCTTGGAACTAGCGGGAGGGATCTGGTCCTACAATGAGCAGTTCTTC; CDR3aa: CASSLELAGGIWSYNEQFF; d_gene: TRBD2; v_gene: TRBV5-1; len: 19; abundance: NA; j_gene: TRBJ2-1
CDR3nt: TGTGCCAGCAGTTTAAAACCCAGGGGATATCGGTCCGAGCAGTACTTC; CDR3aa: CASSLKPRGYRSEQYF; d_gene: NA; v_gene: TRBV27; len: 16; abundance: NA; j_gene: TRBJ2-7
CDR3nt: TGCGCCAGCAGCTTGACGACTGGAGGAAGCACAGATACGCAGTATTTT; CDR3aa: CASSLTTGGSTDTQYF; d_gene: NA; v_gene: TRBV5-1; len: 16; abundance: NA; j_gene: TRBJ2-3
CDR3nt: TGCGCCAGCAGCTTGGGGGGCGGGATAAGCTACGAGCAGTACTTC; CDR3aa: CASSLGGGISYEQYF; d_gene: NA; v_gene: TRBV5-1; len: 15; abundance: once; j_gene: TRBJ2-7
CDR3nt: TGTGCCAGCAGTTTATCGGCGGGTGCCTACGAGCAGTACTTC; CDR3aa: CASSLSAGAYEQYF; d_gene: NA; v_gene: TRBV27; len: 14; abundance: few; j_gene: TRBJ2-7
CDR3nt: TGTGCCAGCAGCCTACTTAGCCAGACCTACGAGCAGTACTTC; CDR3aa: CASSLLSQTYEQYF; d_gene: NA; v_gene: TRBV7-6; len: 14; abundance: NA; j_gene: TRBJ2-7
CDR3nt: TGTGCCAGCAGCTTAAGGAGGGCATCAGATACGCAGTATTTT; CDR3aa: CASSLRRASDTQYF; d_gene: NA; v_gene: TRBV7-3; len: 14; abundance: few; j_gene: TRBJ2-3
CDR3nt: TGCGCCAGCAGCCTACAGGGATTCACTGAAGCTTTCTTT; CDR3aa: CASSLQGFTEAFF; d_gene: NA; v_gene: TRBV5-1; len: 13; abundance: NA; j_gene: TRBJ1-1
CDR3nt: TGTGCCAGCAGCCCGAGAGGGGGCGGCGGGGAGCTGTTTTTT; CDR3aa: CASSPRGGGGELFF; d_gene: TRBD1; v_gene: TRBV7-3; len: 14; abundance: NA; j_gene: TRBJ2-2
CDR3nt: TGTGCCAGCAGCAGACAGAGAGAGCAGTACTTC; CDR3aa: CASSRQREQYF; d_gene: NA; v_gene: TRBV28; len: 11; abundance: NA; j_gene: TRBJ2-7
CDR3nt: TGTGCCAGCGGACTACAGGACACCTACGAGCAGTACTTC; CDR3aa: CASGLQDTYEQYF; d_gene: NA; v_gene: TRBV27; len: 13; abundance: NA; j_gene: TRBJ2-7
CDR3nt: TGTGCCAGCAGTTTTACAGGAATGAACACTGAAGCTTTCTTT; CDR3aa: CASSFTGMNTEAFF; d_gene: NA; v_gene: TRBV27; len: 14; abundance: NA; j_gene: TRBJ1-1
CDR3nt: TGTGCCAGCAGTTGGGGACCGGACAGGGCCAGGGATCAGCCCCAGCATTTT; CDR3aa: CASSWGPDRARDQPQHF; d_gene: TRBD1; v_gene: TRBV28; len: 17; abundance: NA; j_gene: TRBJ1-5
CDR3nt: TGTGCCAGCAGCCCGAATCTGGGACAGGGAATAAACATTCAGTACTTC; CDR3aa: CASSPNLGQGINIQYF; d_gene: TRBD1; v_gene: TRBV7-9; len: 16; abundance: NA; j_gene: TRBJ2-4
CDR3nt: TGTGCCAGCAGCCCACAGCGGGAGGTTTTAGATACGCAGTATTTT; CDR3aa: CASSPQREVLDTQYF; d_gene: TRBD2; v_gene: TRBV7-2; len: 15; abundance: once; j_gene: TRBJ2-3
CDR3nt: TGTGCCAGTAGTATGTTCACCGAGGACACTGAAGCTTTCTTT; CDR3aa: CASSMFTEDTEAFF; d_gene: NA; v_gene: TRBV19; len: 14; abundance: NA; j_gene: TRBJ1-1
CDR3nt: TGTGCCAGCAGTTACTCGGGCGGACAGGGTCGGCAGCCCCAGCATTTT; CDR3aa: CASSYSGGQGRQPQHF; d_gene: TRBD1; v_gene: TRBV6-5; len: 16; abundance: NA; j_gene: TRBJ1-5
CDR3nt: TGTGCCAGCAGCTTACCGGGAGTCTTGGGCACCGGGGAGCTGTTTTTT; CDR3aa: CASSLPGVLGTGELFF; d_gene: NA; v_gene: TRBV13; len: 16; abundance: NA; j_gene: TRBJ2-2
CDR3nt: TGTGCCAGCAGCGTGGACTGGCTCTCCTACAATGAGCAGTTCTTC; CDR3aa: CASSVDWLSYNEQFF; d_gene: NA; v_gene: TRBV7-2; len: 15; abundance: NA; j_gene: TRBJ2-1
CDR3nt: TGTGCCACCTCGGGGGAGGATTACGAGCAGTACTTC; CDR3aa: CATSGEDYEQYF; d_gene: NA; v_gene: TRBV7-9; len: 12; abundance: NA; j_gene: TRBJ2-7
CDR3nt: TGTGCCAGCAACAGGGGGTACGAGCAGTACTTC; CDR3aa: CASNRGYEQYF; d_gene: TRBD1; v_gene: TRBV6-6; len: 11; abundance: NA; j_gene: TRBJ2-7
CDR3nt: TGCGCCAGCAGCAAGCCGGGACAGGGGATGAAAACTGGGGCCAACGGCCTGACTTTC; CDR3aa: CASSKPGQGMKTGANGLTF; d_gene: TRBD1; v_gene: TRBV5-1; len: 19; abundance: few; j_gene: TRBJ2-6
CDR3nt: TGTGCCAGCTCACCAGGGGGGAGCTCCTACAATGAGCAGTTCTTC; CDR3aa: CASSPGGSSYNEQFF; d_gene: NA; v_gene: TRBV18; len: 15; abundance: NA; j_gene: TRBJ2-1
CDR3nt: TGTGCCTGGAGGACAGGGCCCTACGAGCAGTACTTC; CDR3aa: CAWRTGPYEQYF; d_gene: TRBD1; v_gene: TRBV30; len: 12; abundance: NA; j_gene: TRBJ2-7
CDR3nt: TGCGCCAGCAGCCCGGACGGCTCGGACAGCTATGGCTACACCTTC; CDR3aa: CASSPDGSDSYGYTF; d_gene: NA; v_gene: TRBV5-1; len: 15; abundance: NA; j_gene: TRBJ1-2
CDR3nt: TGTGCCAGTAGTAACCGGGACAAAAACTACGAGCAGTACTTC; CDR3aa: CASSNRDKNYEQYF; d_gene: NA; v_gene: TRBV19; len: 14; abundance: once; j_gene: TRBJ2-7
CDR3nt: TGTGCCAGCTCACTGGACAGGGGGCCAGGTGAGCAGTTCTTC; CDR3aa: CASSLDRGPGEQFF; d_gene: TRBD1; v_gene: TRBV18; len: 14; abundance: NA; j_gene: TRBJ2-1
CDR3nt: TGTGCCAGCAGTCCCGGGAGAGGCAATGAGCAGTTCTTC; CDR3aa: CASSPGRGNEQFF; d_gene: NA; v_gene: TRBV6-5; len: 13; abundance: NA; j_gene: TRBJ2-1
CDR3nt: TGTGCCAGCAACGCGGGCCGGGGCAATCAGCCCCAGCATTTT; CDR3aa: CASNAGRGNQPQHF; d_gene: NA; v_gene: TRBV6-5; len: 14; abundance: NA; j_gene: TRBJ1-5
CDR3nt: TGTGCCAGCACCGGGACAGTAATACCTAACTATGGCTACACCTTC; CDR3aa: CASTGTVIPNYGYTF; d_gene: TRBD1; v_gene: TRBV6-1; len: 15; abundance: NA; j_gene: TRBJ1-2
CDR3nt: TGTGCCAGCAGCCTAATGGGCAGGTCGAACACTGAAGCTTTCTTT; CDR3aa: CASSLMGRSNTEAFF; d_gene: NA; v_gene: TRBV7-6; len: 15; abundance: NA; j_gene: TRBJ1-1
CDR3nt: TGCGCCAGCAGCCCGGGACTAGTGGGTTACAATGAGCAGTTCTTC; CDR3aa: CASSPGLVGYNEQFF; d_gene: TRBD2; v_gene: TRBV5-1; len: 15; abundance: NA; j_gene: TRBJ2-1
CDR3nt: TGTGCCAGCAGCTACACAGGGAGCTCCTACAATGAGCAGTTCTTC; CDR3aa: CASSYTGSSYNEQFF; d_gene: NA; v_gene: TRBV7-8; len: 15; abundance: NA; j_gene: TRBJ2-1
CDR3nt: TGCGCCAGCAGCCCCCGAGGGCAGTACGAGCAGTACTTC; CDR3aa: CASSPRGQYEQYF; d_gene: NA; v_gene: TRBV5-1; len: 13; abundance: NA; j_gene: TRBJ2-7
CDR3nt: TGTGCCAGCAGCCCAAAGGGACTAGTTCTCCACAATGAGCAGTTCTTC; CDR3aa: CASSPKGLVLHNEQFF; d_gene: TRBD2; v_gene: TRBV14; len: 16; abundance: NA; j_gene: TRBJ2-1
CDR3nt: TGCGCCAGCAGCTCGGACAGGCAGAACACTGAAGCTTTCTTT; CDR3aa: CASSSDRQNTEAFF; d_gene: TRBD1; v_gene: TRBV5-1; len: 14; abundance: NA; j_gene: TRBJ1-1
CDR3nt: TGTGCCAGCAGCCAGAGGGGGTCTAGTTATGAAGCTTTCTTT; CDR3aa: CASSQRGSSYEAFF; d_gene: NA; v_gene: TRBV14; len: 14; abundance: NA; j_gene: TRBJ1-1
CDR3nt: TGTGCCTGGAGTCCAGGGACAGGGTCGGCCAAAGAGACCCAGTACTTC; CDR3aa: CAWSPGTGSAKETQYF; d_gene: TRBD1; v_gene: TRBV30; len: 16; abundance: NA; j_gene: TRBJ2-5